These T cell receptor beta chains were read from a single sample in a study of T cell changes during pregnancy in multiple sclerosis. TCRdb's copy holds only in-frame clones and misses some; the assay was immunoSEQ multiplex PCR. The sample contains some 140,000 clones, about 95% of which appear only once. The sequenced sample was peripheral blood, obtained after pregnancy. These receptors were taken from a female donor with multiple sclerosis, enrolled in a pregnancy study. CDR3s leave out the opening cysteine and the closing phenylalanine or tryptophan. Fields, in order: V gene, CDR3 protein.

V gene: TRBV5-4; CDR3 protein: ASSPGTSLGRLGDTQY
V gene: TRBV9; CDR3 protein: ASSAGGMVMNTEAF
V gene: TRBV27; CDR3 protein: ASSYNSPYEQY
V gene: TRBV6-6; CDR3 protein: ASAETHSGNTIY
V gene: TRBV5-1; CDR3 protein: ASSLWSSGSSTDTQY
V gene: TRBV2; CDR3 protein: AGRRLAGLSGANVLT
V gene: TRBV2; CDR3 protein: ASGDSSTDTQY
V gene: TRBV18; CDR3 protein: ASSPRNPGQVTDTQY
V gene: TRBV19; CDR3 protein: ASSIHDRGEDTQY
V gene: TRBV2; CDR3 protein: ASSEGTSKV
V gene: TRBV7-2; CDR3 protein: ASSLSVAAAPYEQY
V gene: TRBV25-1; CDR3 protein: ASSEYRQGPHNSPLH
V gene: TRBV19; CDR3 protein: ASSEQVGNEQY
V gene: TRBV10-3; CDR3 protein: AISGGGLYEQY
V gene: TRBV5-1; CDR3 protein: ASSLGTGDNQPQH
V gene: TRBV28; CDR3 protein: ASSLGGIIEKLF
V gene: TRBV7-9; CDR3 protein: ASSLTGGTPDTQY
V gene: TRBV10-1; CDR3 protein: ASRSVAPPGRNTGELF
V gene: TRBV13; CDR3 protein: ASSPSTSGSDNEQF
V gene: TRBV11-3; CDR3 protein: ASSSPTGGDTGELF
V gene: TRBV28; CDR3 protein: ASSLLGGAGVGEQF
V gene: TRBV19; CDR3 protein: ASSSGTGGGNTEAF
V gene: TRBV14; CDR3 protein: ASSQVRREGTQY
V gene: TRBV6-4; CDR3 protein: ASSGDRRRETQY
V gene: TRBV6-5; CDR3 protein: ASSYSLTGGSPLH
V gene: TRBV18; CDR3 protein: ASSPPGQGSTDTQY
V gene: TRBV9; CDR3 protein: ASSAPLANIGTDTQY
V gene: TRBV6-5; CDR3 protein: ASSYRVGDQPQH
V gene: TRBV6-5; CDR3 protein: ASRALQGNQPQH
V gene: TRBV2; CDR3 protein: ASSGARGVNTGELF
V gene: TRBV7-9; CDR3 protein: ASSSAGFRETQY
V gene: TRBV28; CDR3 protein: ASSIPGGPRGQY
V gene: TRBV10-3; CDR3 protein: AISAERLGEQF
V gene: TRBV5-1; CDR3 protein: ASSLSWTSGSLAPTDTQY
V gene: TRBV7-9; CDR3 protein: ASSFSVNEQF
V gene: TRBV4-2; CDR3 protein: ASSPAANEKLF
V gene: TRBV5-1; CDR3 protein: ASSPGDNNEQF
V gene: TRBV7-9; CDR3 protein: ASSRTYEQY
V gene: TRBV18; CDR3 protein: ASSPPGTGHSGANVLT
V gene: TRBV19; CDR3 protein: ASGTGTEQY
V gene: TRBV2; CDR3 protein: ASRGATQY